A few counts support the clone carrying this TCR beta chain. This sample is part of a study of cytomegalovirus exposure and HLA in healthy donors. Study-level background: HLA-typed donors were the source of approximately 80 million unique TCRs held in an early data release.

Vbeta (60) and Jbeta (13) primers were used in the PCR. Profiling relied on immunoSEQ multiplex PCR, and the TCRdb table lists in-frame clones only, not all of them. The table shows around 270,000 clones, with 80% occurring only once. The TCR originated in a girl aged 2-15 years in good health and CMV-seronegative. Source material: PBMCs.

The CDR3 loop is CAWSRSPGGEAFF. In DNA form, the CDR3 reads TGTGCCTGGAGTAGATCCCCCGGAGGTGAAGCTTTCTTT. This chain links TRBV30 with TRBJ1-1; D is undetermined. Germline V gives CDR1 GTSNPN, CDR2 SVGIG (reference sequence). The length of the CDR3 is 13 residues. The V and J ends lost 2 bases and 7 bases respectively, with 14 bases between them.